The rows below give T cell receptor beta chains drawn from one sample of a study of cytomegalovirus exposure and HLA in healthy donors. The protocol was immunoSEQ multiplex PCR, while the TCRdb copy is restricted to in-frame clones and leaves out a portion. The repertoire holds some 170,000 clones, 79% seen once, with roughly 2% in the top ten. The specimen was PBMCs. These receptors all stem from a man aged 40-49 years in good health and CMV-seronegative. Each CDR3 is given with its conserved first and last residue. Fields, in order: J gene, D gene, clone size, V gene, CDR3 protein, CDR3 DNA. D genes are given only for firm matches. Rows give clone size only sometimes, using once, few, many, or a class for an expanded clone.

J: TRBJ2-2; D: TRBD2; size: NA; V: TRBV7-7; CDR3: CASSPLAGRSNTGELFF; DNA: TGTGCTAGCAGCCCACTAGCGGGGAGATCGAACACCGGGGAGCTGTTTTTT
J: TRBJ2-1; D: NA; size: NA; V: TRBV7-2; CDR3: CASSFDGGSYNEQFF; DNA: TGTGCCAGCAGCTTCGACGGGGGCTCCTACAATGAGCAGTTCTTC
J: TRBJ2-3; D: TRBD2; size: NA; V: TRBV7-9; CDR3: CASSNQFSGASTDTQYF; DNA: TGTGCCAGCAGCAACCAGTTTAGCGGGGCGAGCACAGATACGCAGTATTTT
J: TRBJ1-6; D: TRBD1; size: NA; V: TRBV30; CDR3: CAWSKMTGVGSPLHF; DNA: TGTGCCTGGAGCAAGATGACAGGGGTGGGGTCACCCCTCCACTTT
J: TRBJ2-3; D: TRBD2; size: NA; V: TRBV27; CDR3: CASSPLAGARADTQYF; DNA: TGTGCCAGCAGTCCCCTAGCGGGAGCTCGGGCAGATACGCAGTATTTT
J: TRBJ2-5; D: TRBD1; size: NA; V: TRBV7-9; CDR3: CASSLAQGAQVTQYF; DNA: TGTGCCAGCAGCTTAGCGCAGGGGGCGCAGGTGACCCAGTACTTC
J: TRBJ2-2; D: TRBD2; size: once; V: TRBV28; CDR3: CASSLVAGGGTGELFF; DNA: TGTGCCAGCAGTTTAGTAGCGGGAGGGGGCACCGGGGAGCTGTTTTTT
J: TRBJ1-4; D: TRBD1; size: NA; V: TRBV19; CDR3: CASSMGGQGRKLFF; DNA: TGTGCCAGTAGTATGGGAGGACAGGGACGGAAACTGTTTTTT
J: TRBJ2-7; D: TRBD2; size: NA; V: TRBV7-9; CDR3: CSSSTTLLAGGNEQYF; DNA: TGTTCCAGCAGCACCACCTTACTAGCGGGAGGGAACGAGCAGTACTTC
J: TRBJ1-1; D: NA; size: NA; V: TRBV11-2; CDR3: CASSLGQLNTEAFF; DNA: TGTGCCAGCAGCCTCGGACAGTTGAACACTGAAGCTTTCTTT
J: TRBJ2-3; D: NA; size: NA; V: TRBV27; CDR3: CASKAGATDTQYF; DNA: TGTGCCAGCAAGGCGGGGGCCACAGATACGCAGTATTTT
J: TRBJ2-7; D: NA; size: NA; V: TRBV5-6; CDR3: CASSFGGSWRFEQYF; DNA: TGTGCCAGCAGCTTTGGAGGGAGCTGGCGGTTCGAGCAGTACTTC
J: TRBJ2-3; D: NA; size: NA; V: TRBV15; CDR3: CATRYRGTDTQYF; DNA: TGTGCCACCAGATACAGGGGCACAGATACGCAGTATTTT
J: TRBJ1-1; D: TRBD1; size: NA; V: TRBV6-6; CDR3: CASSLTGRNTEAFF; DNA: TGTGCCAGCAGCCTGACAGGGAGGAACACTGAAGCTTTCTTT
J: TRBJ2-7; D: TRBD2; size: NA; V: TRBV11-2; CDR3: CASLLPSGSHEQYF; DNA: TGTGCCAGCCTTCTCCCTAGCGGGAGCCACGAGCAGTACTTC
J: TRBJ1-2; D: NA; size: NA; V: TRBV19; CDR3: CASSIAPGLGSGYTF; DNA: TGTGCCAGTAGTATAGCGCCAGGGCTGGGATCTGGCTACACCTTC
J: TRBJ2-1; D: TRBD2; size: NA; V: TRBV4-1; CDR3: CASSQSRTGTSLTEQFF; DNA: TGCGCCAGCAGCCAATCCCGGACCGGGACTAGTTTGACTGAGCAGTTCTTC
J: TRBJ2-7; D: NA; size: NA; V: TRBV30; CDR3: CAWNSGTYEQYF; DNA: TGTGCCTGGAATAGCGGCACCTACGAGCAGTACTTC
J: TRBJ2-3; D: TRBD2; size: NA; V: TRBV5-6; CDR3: CASSSASGGFSDTQYF; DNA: TGTGCCAGCAGCTCGGCTAGCGGGGGATTTTCAGATACGCAGTATTTT
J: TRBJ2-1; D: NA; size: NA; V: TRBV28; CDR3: CASSLLTGFEQFF; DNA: TGTGCCAGCAGCCTCCTCACAGGATTTGAGCAGTTCTTC
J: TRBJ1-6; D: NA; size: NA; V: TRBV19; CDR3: CASSRTSGSPLHF; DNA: TGTGCCAGTAGTAGGACTTCTGGTTCACCCCTCCACTTT
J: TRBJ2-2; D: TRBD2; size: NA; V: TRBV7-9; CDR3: CSSSQLAGDTGELFF; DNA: TGTTCCAGCAGCCAACTAGCGGGCGACACCGGGGAGCTGTTTTTT
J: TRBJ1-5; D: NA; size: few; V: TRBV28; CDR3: CASSPPRVSQPQHF; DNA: TGTGCCAGCAGTCCTCCCCGGGTGAGTCAGCCCCAGCATTTT
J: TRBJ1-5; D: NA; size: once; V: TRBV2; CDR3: CASSDGYPRPQHF; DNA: TGTGCCAGCAGTGACGGTTACCCGCGGCCCCAGCATTTT
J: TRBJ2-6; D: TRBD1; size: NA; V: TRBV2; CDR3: CASSADRGAGANGLTF; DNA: TGTGCCAGCAGTGCCGACAGGGGGGCTGGGGCCAACGGCCTGACTTTC
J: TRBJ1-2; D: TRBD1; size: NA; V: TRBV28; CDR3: CASSSSGTDYGYTF; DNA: TGTGCCAGCAGTTCGTCCGGGACAGACTATGGCTACACCTTC
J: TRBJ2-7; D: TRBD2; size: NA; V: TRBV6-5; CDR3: CASSGTSFHEQYF; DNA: TGTGCCAGCAGCGGGACTAGCTTCCACGAGCAGTACTTC
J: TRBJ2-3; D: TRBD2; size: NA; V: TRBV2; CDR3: CASTSGVADTQYF; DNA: TGTGCCTCCACTAGCGGAGTAGCAGATACGCAGTATTTT
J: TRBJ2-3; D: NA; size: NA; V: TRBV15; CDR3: CATSPRLGSTDTQYF; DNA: TGTGCCACCAGCCCTAGACTAGGTAGCACAGATACGCAGTATTTT
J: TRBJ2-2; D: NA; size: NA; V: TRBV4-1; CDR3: CASSQDTRVTGELFF; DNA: TGCGCCAGCAGCCAGGATACTAGAGTCACCGGGGAGCTGTTTTTT
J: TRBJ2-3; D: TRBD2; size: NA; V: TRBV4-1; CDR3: CASSQGAQRDTDTQYF; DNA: TGCGCCAGCAGCCAAGGAGCGCAGCGGGACACAGATACGCAGTATTTT
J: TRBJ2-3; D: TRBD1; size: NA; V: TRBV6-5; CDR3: CASNRGHTDTQYF; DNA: TGTGCCAGCAACAGGGGCCACACAGATACGCAGTATTTT
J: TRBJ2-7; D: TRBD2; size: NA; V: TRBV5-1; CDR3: CASSPLARDSHEQYF; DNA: TGCGCCAGCAGCCCACTAGCGCGAGATTCCCACGAGCAGTACTTC
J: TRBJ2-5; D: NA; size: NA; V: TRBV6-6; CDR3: CASSSSGQETQYF; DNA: TGTGCCAGCAGTTCCAGCGGTCAAGAGACCCAGTACTTC
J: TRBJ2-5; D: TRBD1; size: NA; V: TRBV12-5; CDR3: CASGLGTGRETQYF; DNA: TGTGCTAGTGGTTTGGGGACAGGGAGAGAGACCCAGTACTTC
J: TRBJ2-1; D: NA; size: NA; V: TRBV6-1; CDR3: CASSAVGGAVAGEQFF; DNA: TGTGCCAGCAGTGCCGTCGGCGGGGCGGTTGCGGGTGAGCAGTTCTTC
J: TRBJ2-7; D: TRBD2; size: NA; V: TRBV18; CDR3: CASSQKAGDSYEQYF; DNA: TGTGCCAGCTCACAAAAAGCGGGAGACTCGTACGAGCAGTACTTC
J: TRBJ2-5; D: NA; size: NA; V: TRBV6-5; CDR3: CASRKQGPETQYF; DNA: TGTGCCAGCAGAAAACAGGGCCCAGAGACCCAGTACTTC
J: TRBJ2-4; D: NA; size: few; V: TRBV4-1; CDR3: CASSQDARMNSQYF; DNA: TGCGCCAGCAGCCAAGACGCTAGAATGAATAGTCAGTACTTC
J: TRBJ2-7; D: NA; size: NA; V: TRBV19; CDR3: CASSSSYSDSYEQYF; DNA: NA
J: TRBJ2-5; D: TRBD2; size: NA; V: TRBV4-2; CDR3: CASSQEGQTSGSVGGIETQYF; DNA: TGTGCCAGCAGCCAAGAAGGACAAACTAGCGGGTCCGTGGGGGGTATAGAGACCCAGTACTTC
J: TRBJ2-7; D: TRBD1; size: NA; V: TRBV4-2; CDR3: CASSQVAQGTDEQYF; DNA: TGTGCCAGCAGCCAAGTAGCACAGGGGACCGACGAGCAGTACTTC
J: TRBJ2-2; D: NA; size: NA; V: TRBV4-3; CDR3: CASSQDPGASSGELFF; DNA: TGCGCCAGCAGCCAGGATCCAGGGGCTTCTAGCGGGGAGCTGTTTTTT
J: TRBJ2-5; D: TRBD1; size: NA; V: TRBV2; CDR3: CASRRDSQETQYF; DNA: TGTGCCAGCCGCCGGGACAGTCAAGAGACCCAGTACTTC
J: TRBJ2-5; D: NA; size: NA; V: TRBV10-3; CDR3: CAISDLGETQYF; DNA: TGTGCCATCAGTGATCTCGGGGAGACCCAGTACTTC
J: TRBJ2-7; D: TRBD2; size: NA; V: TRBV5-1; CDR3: CASSLDLAGGDYEQYF; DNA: TGCGCCAGCAGCTTAGATTTGGCGGGAGGGGACTACGAGCAGTACTTC
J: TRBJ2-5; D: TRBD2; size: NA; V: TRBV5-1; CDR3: CASSPRLAGGPGETQYF; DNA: TGCGCCAGCAGCCCCCGACTAGCGGGAGGGCCTGGGGAGACCCAGTACTTC
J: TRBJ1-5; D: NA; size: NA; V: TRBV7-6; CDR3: CASSLQEGSNQPQHF; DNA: TGTGCCAGCAGCTTACAGGAGGGAAGCAATCAGCCCCAGCATTTT
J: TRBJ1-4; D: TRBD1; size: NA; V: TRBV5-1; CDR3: CASSGTGDEKLFF; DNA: TGCGCCAGCAGCGGGACAGGGGATGAAAAACTGTTTTTT